The 27 T cell receptor beta chains below all came from one sample that was sequenced in a study of molecular identifiers for immune sequencing clone quantification. TCRdb analysed the PCR reads with MiXCR anew, one entry per CDR3 protein. The table shows around 460,000 distinct CDR3 sequences, with about 21% occurring only once. Material: naive CD8+ T cells from blood, with Jurkat cell RNA spiked in. As for subset: FACS-sorted CD8+CD4-CCR7+CD45RA+ naive T cells. Receptors were obtained from a human donor in good health. Some libraries in this study had Jurkat cell RNA spiked in.

This clonotype was seen more than once but under ten times. The chain links TRBV2 to TRBJ1-1; the D gene is possibly TRBD1 (6 bases). CDR1 and CDR2 from the germline V gene are SNHLY and FYNNEI. The ends were cut back, 3 bases at V and 6 bases at J, with 11 bases in the middle. The CDR3 runs to 13 residues. The CDR3 nucleotides read TGTGCCAGCAGTGATAACAGGGATGCTGAAGCTTTCTTT. This translates into CASSDNRDAEAFF.

This sequence joins TRBV20-1 and TRBJ2-7, with 14 bases aligning to TRBD2. CDR3 length: 20 residues. V shed 0 bases and J 3 bases; nucleotides not matched to a gene: 16. Per germline, CDR1 DFQATT and CDR2 SNEGSKA (reference sequence). The CDR3 DNA sequence: TGCAGTGCTAGAGATGAGACCGGGACTAGCGGGAGCATAGCAAGCTACGAGCAGTACTTC. Its translation is CSARDETGTSGSIASYEQYF.

Concerning this clonotype: A much larger clone sits a single nucleotide away, making a read error possible. The chain has TRBV27 and TRBJ2-3, with TRBD2 matching 10 bases. The germline V gene has CDR1 MNHEY and CDR2 SMNVEV (reference sequence). The CDR3 has 17 residues. With 8 bases clipped from V and 2 bases from J, the junction kept 13 bases outside the gene matches. CDR3: CASGSRKLAGYTDTQYF. The CDR3 nucleotides read TGTGCCAGCGGTTCCCGAAAACTAGCGGGGTACACAGATACGCAGTATTTT.

CDR3 DNA sequence: TGCAGTGCCCTAGGGACTAGCGGGAGTTTGAATGAGCAGTTCTTC. Protein sequence: CSALGTSGSLNEQFF. J is TRBJ2-1 and V is TRBV20-1; 14 nucleotides line up with TRBD2. The CDR3 is made up of 15 amino acids. Trimming cost V 6 bases and J 7 bases; bases outside gene matches: 8. Germline assignment: CDR1 DFQATT and CDR2 SNEGSKA (reference sequence).

The V gene is TRBV20-1, the J gene TRBJ1-2; perhaps TRBD1 as D (6 bases). Germline lookup yields CDR1 DFQATT and CDR2 SNEGSKA (reference sequence). Deletions cut 4 bases from V and 6 bases from J, with 15 bases between. The CDR3 totals 13 residues. CDR3: CSAIGQKLNGYTF. In DNA, the CDR3 is TGCAGTGCTATTGGACAGAAGTTGAATGGCTACACCTTC.

Notes on this clonotype: A much more abundant neighbour one base away suggests this may be a read error. The chain uses TRBV15 and TRBJ2-3; D unclear. CDR1 and CDR2 (germline): LNHNV, YYDKDF (reference sequence). There are 14 residues in the CDR3. The CDR3 sequence is CAASRVQAIKMQYF. For the CDR3, the DNA is TGTGCCGCCAGCAGAGTCCAGGCGATCAAAATGCAGTATTTT. The entire variable domain, with the rest obtained from reference TRBV15 and TRBJ2-3, is as follows: DAMVIQNPRYQVTQFGKPVTLSCSQTLNHNVMYWYQQKSSQAPKLLFHYYDKDFNNEADTPDNFQSRRPNTSFCFLDIRSPGLGDTAMYLCAASRVQAIKMQYFGPGTRLTVL.

This clonotype was picked up a small number of times. The chain has TRBV6-2 or TRBV6-3 and TRBJ1-1; D call uncertain. Looked up from germline, CDR1 is MNHEY and CDR2 is SVGEGT. CDR3 size: 11 residues. V was clipped by 3 bases and J by 6 bases, with 5 bases between them. The CDR3 loop is CASSYAAEAFF. In DNA form, the CDR3 reads TGTGCCAGCAGTTATGCGGCTGAAGCTTTCTTT.

The chain couples TRBV14 to TRBJ1-2; D unclear. Trimming took off 0 bases at V and 4 bases at J, with 6 bases between the two ends. The CDR3 has 13 amino acids. In germline, CDR1 is SGHDN, CDR2 FVKESK. This CDR3 reads CASSQDRLYGYTF. In DNA form, the CDR3 reads TGTGCCAGCAGCCAAGATAGACTCTATGGCTACACCTTC.

This clonotype was detected only a few times. The V gene is TRBV11-2, the J gene TRBJ2-1; TRBD2 matches 12 bases. The CDR3 is 16 residues long. The germline V gene has CDR1 SGHAT and CDR2 FQNNGV. V was clipped by 1 base and J by 9 bases; unmatched bases: 7. The CDR3 spells CASSLVGLAGGLEQFF. Written as DNA, the CDR3 is TGTGCCAGCAGCTTAGTGGGGCTAGCGGGGGGGCTTGAGCAGTTCTTC.

This clonotype showed up just a few times. V gene TRBV6-5 combines with J gene TRBJ2-1, with a possible D match to TRBD2 (6 bases). The CDR3 runs to 15 residues. Between the trimmed V and J ends, which lost 6 bases and 6 bases, there was a span of 18 bases. The germline V gene has CDR1 MNHEY and CDR2 SVGAGI. CDR3 DNA sequence: TGTGCCAGCAGCCCTGGGTCTAGCGAGGGCAATGAGCAGTTCTTC. Its protein product is CASSPGSSEGNEQFF.

This clonotype was counted between two and nine times. The chain carries TRBV12-3 or TRBV12-4 and TRBJ2-7; possible D gene TRBD2, 6 bases. V gave up 4 bases and J gave up 1 base, with 11 bases separating them. The CDR3 contains 14 residues. In DNA, the CDR3 is TGTGCCAGCAGTTCTCCGGGAGCTTCCTACGAGCAGTACTTC. Amino acid sequence: CASSSPGASYEQYF.

The chain is built from TRBV29-1 and TRBJ2-1, with unresolved D. From germline, CDR1 is SQVTM and CDR2 ANQGSEA. V was pared by 1 base and J by 0 bases, with 7 bases between. CDR3 length equals 14 residues. CDR3 nucleotide sequence: TGCAGCGTTGAAGCGCGTAACTCCTACAATGAGCAGTTCTTC. Its protein is CSVEARNSYNEQFF.

This clonotype came up many times. This chain connects TRBV30 to TRBJ1-3; D is unresolved. Between the trimmed V and J ends, which lost 2 bases and 7 bases, there was a span of 6 bases. This CDR3 region has 11 residues. Germline-derived CDR1 and CDR2 are GTSNPN and SVGIG (reference sequence). Here the CDR3 DNA reads TGTGCCTGGAGTAAGGACAACACCATATATTTT. Protein: CAWSKDNTIYF.

This clonotype was counted a few times. The chain combines TRBV7-9 with TRBJ1-3; D remains ambiguous. The germline gives CDR1 SEHNR, CDR2 FQNEAQ (reference sequence). V was clipped by 1 base and J by 7 bases, with 20 bases between them. This CDR3 is 17 amino acids long. In nucleotides, the CDR3 is TGTGCCAGCAGCTTAGTGTTGGTCGATTGGGTTCTGAACACCATATATTTT. It is translated as CASSLVLVDWVLNTIYF.

The sample holds many counts of this clonotype. The gene calls are TRBV29-1 and TRBJ1-1, with D tentatively TRBD1 (6 bases). Trimming stripped 4 bases from V and 1 base from J, with 13 bases between. The germline V gene encodes CDR1 SQVTM and CDR2 ANQGSEA. The CDR3 length is 14 residues. CDR3: CSVGGQDRNTEAFF. The CDR3 coding sequence is TGCAGCGTTGGGGGTCAGGACAGGAACACTGAAGCTTTCTTT. Drawing the rest from reference TRBV29-1 and TRBJ1-1, the complete variable domain is SAVISQKPSRDICQRGTSLTIQCQVDSQVTMMFWYRQQPGQSLTLIATANQGSEATYESGFVIDKFPISRPNLTFSTLTVSNMSPEDSSIYLCSVGGQDRNTEAFFGQGTRLTVV.

This clonotype was observed once. This sequence may be a read error, since a much larger clone differs from it by one base. The V and J genes are TRBV14 and TRBJ1-6; TRBD1 agrees at 7 bases. Germline V gene sequence: CDR1 SGHDN, CDR2 FVKESK. Unmatched junction bases numbered 12, after V lost 8 bases and J lost 8 bases. This CDR3 spans 15 amino acids. The CDR3 sequence is CASGSIPGGYSPLHF. The CDR3 nucleotides read TGTGCCAGCGGCTCCATCCCAGGGGGGTATTCACCCCTCCACTTT.

The J gene is TRBJ2-2, the V gene TRBV6-5, with TRBD2 matching 8 bases. CDR1 and CDR2 (germline): MNHEY, SVGAGI. The CDR3 is 15 residues long. The V and J ends lost 5 bases and 3 bases, in that order; junction bases with no gene match: 5. CDR3 DNA sequence: TGTGCCAGCAGTCCTAGCGGGCTCTACACCGGGGAGCTGTTTTTT. Translating gives CASSPSGLYTGELFF.

The genes are TRBV30 and TRBJ2-2, with D perhaps matching TRBD1 (5 bases). Germline-derived CDR1 and CDR2 are GTSNPN and SVGIG (reference sequence). Deletions cut 6 bases from V and 6 bases from J, with 17 bases between. The CDR3 loop spans 14 amino acids. CDR3 nucleotide sequence: TGTGCCTGCCCCAATACCCAGGGATCCGGGGAGCTGTTTTTT. The encoded protein is CACPNTQGSGELFF. The full variable domain, in which reference TRBV30 and TRBJ2-2 provide the parts outside the CDR3, is SQTIHQWPATLVQPVGSPLSLECTVEGTSNPNLYWYRQAAGRGLQLLFYSVGIGQISSEVPQNLSASRPQDRQFILSSKKLLLSDSGFYLCACPNTQGSGELFFGEGSRLTVL.

This clonotype showed up just a few times. The V and J genes are TRBV11-2 and TRBJ2-1; possibly TRBD2 for D (7 bases). Trimming cost V 4 bases and J 0 bases, with 22 bases left between them. CDR3 length equals 19 residues. Germline loops: CDR1 SGHAT, CDR2 FQNNGV. The CDR3 protein is CASSSGGGGTLSSYNEQFF. CDR3 DNA sequence: TGTGCCAGCAGCTCTGGGGGAGGGGGGACCCTCAGCTCCTACAATGAGCAGTTCTTC.

This clonotype has at least ten counts. The rearrangement uses TRBV20-1 and TRBJ2-7; D is possibly TRBD1 (5 bases). The CDR3 consists of 14 residues. Trimming removed 5 bases from V and 0 bases from J, with 14 bases in between. Germline CDR1 DFQATT, CDR2 SNEGSKA (reference sequence). The CDR3: CSAEVLDSSYEQYF. As DNA, the CDR3 is TGCAGTGCTGAGGTTTTAGACAGCTCCTACGAGCAGTACTTC.

The chain combines TRBV27 with TRBJ2-3; 9 bases agree with TRBD2. Unmatched junction bases numbered 9, after V lost 4 bases and J lost 7 bases. The CDR3 contains 15 residues. The germline gives CDR1 MNHEY, CDR2 SMNVEV (reference sequence). DNA of the CDR3: TGTGCCAGCAGTTCAGCGGGAGGCCCTCGACATACGCAGTATTTT. This translates into CASSSAGGPRHTQYF.

This clonotype came up many times. This rearrangement joins TRBV12-3 or TRBV12-4 to TRBJ2-2, with 9 bases fitting TRBD2. The V and J ends lost 4 bases and 0 bases, in that order; junction bases with no gene match: 0. The CDR3 runs 15 residues. CDR3 in DNA: TGTGCCAGCAGTTCTAGCGGGACGAACACCGGGGAGCTGTTTTTT. Protein sequence: CASSSSGTNTGELFF.

Many counts were recorded for this clonotype. The genes are TRBV4-1 and TRBJ2-7, with D perhaps TRBD1 or TRBD2 (5 bases each). V was trimmed by 3 bases and J by 5 bases, leaving 17 bases between them. This CDR3 has 15 amino acids. Germline V CDR1 and CDR2: MGHRA, YSYEKL. The CDR3 nucleotides are TGCGCCAGCAGCCACCCCGGGACCTGGTCCCACGAGCAGTACTTC. This translates into CASSHPGTWSHEQYF.

The chain joins TRBV6-2 or TRBV6-3 to TRBJ2-1, with TRBD2 identical over 7 bases. CDR1 and CDR2 from the germline V gene are MNHEY and SVGEGT. Trimming cost V 7 bases and J 8 bases; bases outside gene matches: 8. The CDR3 runs to 13 residues. CDR3 coding DNA: TGTGCCAGCACCCTGGGAGGGGAGGATGAGCAGTTCTTC. It translates to CASTLGGEDEQFF.

This clonotype turned up a few times. The chain joins TRBV29-1 to TRBJ2-2; TRBD2 matches at 11 bases. This CDR3 contains 17 residues. V dropped 7 bases and J dropped 0; count of bases not matched to a gene: 10. Germline assignment: CDR1 SQVTM and CDR2 ANQGSEA. This CDR3 is CSASSGGPHANTGELFF. The CDR3 DNA is TGCAGCGCTTCTAGCGGGGGGCCCCACGCGAACACCGGGGAGCTGTTTTTT.

The chain combines TRBV7-8 with TRBJ2-3, with a weak D call TRBD2 (7 bases). Trimming took 4 bases from V and 3 from J, leaving 14 bases between them. The germline gives CDR1 SGHVS, CDR2 FQNEAQ. CDR3 length: 15 residues. CDR3 coding DNA: TGTGCCAGCAGCTCGTTGGGAGGGGGGACAGATACGCAGTATTTT. It translates to CASSSLGGGTDTQYF.

This chain links TRBV27 with TRBJ2-7; the match to TRBD2 covers 8 bases. This CDR3 region has 15 residues. From germline, CDR1 is MNHEY and CDR2 SMNVEV (reference sequence). V dropped 1 base and J dropped 3; count of bases not matched to a gene: 5. This chain's CDR3 is CASSLFGLAGYEQYF. The CDR3 DNA is TGTGCCAGCAGTTTATTCGGGCTAGCGGGCTACGAGCAGTACTTC.